A single sample is the source of the 15 T cell receptor beta chains below, sequenced in a study of spatial heterogeneity in lung cancer. Noted time point: sample taken at primary tumor resection. Overall study results and limits: Tumoral mutation counts were tracked by counts of expanded intratumoral alpha and beta TCRs.

Which antigens these TCRs recognize remains unknown. Using its own MiXCR run on the 5' RACE reads, TCRdb lists one record per CDR3 protein. The table shows approximately 26,000 distinct CDR3 sequences, with roughly 8.6% occurring only once. The sequenced sample was lung tumor tissue, obtained at surgery. Source of these receptors: a male donor with early-stage non-small cell lung cancer.

This clonotype occurred a few times. The rearrangement links TRBV19 to TRBJ1-2; D is undetermined. V was shortened by 7 bases and J by 8 bases, with 14 bases between the two germline ends. This CDR3 has 12 residues. CDR1 LNHDA and CDR2 SQIVND come from the germline V gene (reference sequence). The CDR3 bases are TGTGCCAGTACCCCGAAAGTCGGAGGCTACACCTTC. Residues: CASTPKVGGYTF.

This clonotype counts as medium-sized. J is TRBJ2-1 and V is TRBV5-1; D is ambiguous. CDR1 and CDR2 (germline): SGHRS, YFSETQ. The CDR3 consists of 15 residues. The germline V and J ends were trimmed by 0 bases and 0 bases, with 7 bases remaining between them. CDR3 in amino acids: CASSLEPSSYNEQFF. In nucleotides, the CDR3 is TGCGCCAGCAGCTTGGAACCAAGCTCCTACAATGAGCAGTTCTTC. Combining the CDR3 with reference TRBV5-1 and TRBJ2-1 gives the whole variable domain KAGVTQTPRYLIKTRGQQVTLSCSPISGHRSVSWYQQTPGQGLQFLFEYFSETQRNKGNFPGRFSGRQFSNSRSEMNVSTLELGDSALYLCASSLEPSSYNEQFFGPGTRLTVL.

There are many counts of this clonotype. The chain couples TRBV20-1 to TRBJ2-1; perhaps TRBD1 as D (5 bases). CDR1 is DFQATT and CDR2 is SNEGSKA in the germline V gene (reference sequence). The CDR3 has 13 residues. Trimming removed 3 bases from V and 2 bases from J, with 8 bases in between. The CDR3 coding sequence is TGCAGTGCTAGGGGGCCTCCCTACAATGAGCAGTTCTTC. Translating gives CSARGPPYNEQFF.

In its sample, this clonotype was seen many times. The gene calls are TRBV4-3 and TRBJ2-3; D possibly corresponds to TRBD2 (5 bases). The CDR3 loop spans 16 amino acids. Germline V gene sequence: CDR1 LGHNA, CDR2 YSLEER. The V end lost 0 bases, the J end lost 5 bases, and 15 bases lay between the germline ends. CDR3 protein: CASSQDRNGMGDTQYF. The CDR3 region has the DNA TGCGCCAGCAGCCAAGATCGGAACGGGATGGGAGATACGCAGTATTTT.

This clonotype was counted a few times. The chain has TRBV5-1 and TRBJ2-3; 8 bases line up with TRBD2. Germline V gene data show CDR1 as SGHRS and CDR2 as YFSETQ. The CDR3 runs 17 residues. V was pared by 4 bases and J by 5 bases, with 15 bases of the junction left unmatched. The CDR3 sequence is CASSPRPGGGLEDTQYF. The CDR3 DNA reads TGCGCCAGCAGCCCCCGTCCGGGGGGGGGCCTAGAAGATACGCAGTATTTT.

The rearrangement links TRBV6-5 to TRBJ1-4, with D unclear. This CDR3 is built from 16 residues. Germline V lookup: CDR1 MNHEY, CDR2 SVGAGI. V was cut by 0 bases and J by 8 bases, with 16 bases left in between. The CDR3 sequence: CASSYSVGGLGEKLFF. The CDR3 DNA sequence: TGTGCCAGCAGTTACTCCGTGGGAGGGCTGGGCGAAAAACTGTTTTTT.

This clonotype was picked up many times. This chain uses TRBV10-1 with TRBJ1-5; D is ambiguous. Germline CDR1 and CDR2: WNHNN and SYGVQD (reference sequence). The V and J ends lost 5 bases and 8 bases respectively, with 13 bases between them. This CDR3 is 13 amino acids long. CDR3 sequence (DNA): TGCGCCAGCAGTTTTCAAACGGTGGAGCCCCAGCATTTT. Protein product: CASSFQTVEPQHF.

By its share, this clonotype is medium-sized. The chain carries TRBV7-6 and TRBJ1-4; D perhaps matches TRBD1 (5 bases). The CDR3 covers 15 residues. Germline V gene data show CDR1 as SGHVS and CDR2 as FNYEAQ. V lost 5 bases and J 0 bases, leaving 10 bases between the germline ends. CDR3 DNA: TGTGCCAGCAGCAAGAGGGGAGCAACTAATGAAAAACTGTTTTTT. This sequence encodes CASSKRGATNEKLFF. Drawing the rest from reference TRBV7-6 and TRBJ1-4, the complete variable domain is GAGVSQSPRYKVTKRGQDVALRCDPISGHVSLYWYRQALGQGPEFLTYFNYEAQQDKSGLPNDRFSAERPEGSISTLTIQRTEQRDSAMYRCASSKRGATNEKLFFGSGTQLSVL.

This clonotype was observed a few times. The genes are TRBV6-5 and TRBJ1-6, with TRBD1 as a possible D gene (5 bases). V lost 2 bases and J 9 bases, leaving 14 bases between the germline ends. This CDR3 contains 15 residues. The germline CDR1 and CDR2 sequences are MNHEY and SVGAGI. The CDR3 region has the DNA TGTGCCAGCAGTTACGGGTTCGCCAGGGCTTCACCCCTCCACTTT. Encoded protein: CASSYGFARASPLHF.

The chain joins TRBV7-2 to TRBJ2-2; weak D call: TRBD1 (6 bases). Germline loops: CDR1 SGHTA, CDR2 FQGNSA. V was shortened by 0 bases and J by 8 bases, with 10 bases between the two germline ends. The CDR3 extends over 14 amino acids. The CDR3 nucleotides are TGTGCCAGCAGCTTAGCTACAGGGTGGGGGGAGCTGTTTTTT. As protein: CASSLATGWGELFF.

A few counts support this clonotype. The chain employs TRBV3-1 and TRBJ1-6; perhaps TRBD1 as D (5 bases). The V and J ends lost 0 bases and 8 bases respectively, with 11 bases between them. This CDR3 is 15 amino acids long. CDR1 and CDR2 (germline): LGHDT, YNNKEL (reference sequence). Written as DNA, the CDR3 is TGTGCCAGCAGCCAAGATTCAGGGAAGTATTCACCCCTCCACTTT. Protein sequence: CASSQDSGKYSPLHF. The full variable domain, its missing parts supplied by reference TRBV3-1 and TRBJ1-6, is DTAVSQTPKYLVTQMGNDKSIKCEQNLGHDTMYWYKQDSKKFLKIMFSYNNKELIINETVPNRFSPKSPDKAHLNLHINSLELGDSAVYFCASSQDSGKYSPLHFGNGTRLTVT.

This clonotype was counted between two and nine times. The chain recombines TRBV11-2 with TRBJ2-1; D possibly corresponds to TRBD2 (5 bases). This CDR3 comprises 14 residues. In germline, CDR1 is SGHAT, CDR2 FQNNGV. Trimming took off 5 bases at V and 0 bases at J, with 8 bases between the two ends. CDR3 sequence: CASSLSVSYNEQFF. The CDR3 DNA sequence: TGTGCCAGCAGCCTTAGCGTCTCCTACAATGAGCAGTTCTTC. Full variable domain (rest looked up from reference TRBV11-2 and TRBJ2-1): EAGVAQSPRYKIIEKRQSVAFWCNPISGHATLYWYQQILGQGPKLLIQFQNNGVVDDSQLPKDRFSAERLKGVDSTLKIQPAKLEDSAVYLCASSLSVSYNEQFFGPGTRLTVL.

This clonotype was counted ten times or more. The genes are TRBV28 and TRBJ2-1; TRBD1 agrees at 9 bases. Unmatched junction bases numbered 7, after V lost 7 bases and J lost 6 bases. Germline V gives CDR1 MDHEN, CDR2 SYDVKM. The CDR3 length is 14 residues. The CDR3 DNA reads as TGTGCCAGCATACAGGGGGCGAGGGCCAATGAGCAGTTCTTC. Its translation is CASIQGARANEQFF.

CDR3 coding DNA: TGTGCCAGCCAGGGCGAGACCCAGTACTTC. Its protein is CASQGETQYF. This chain joins TRBV12-3 or TRBV12-4 and TRBJ2-5; D possibly corresponds to TRBD1 (5 bases). The CDR3 is made up of 10 amino acids. Trimming removed 8 bases at V and 5 bases at J, with 6 bases between.

V gene TRBV7-2 combines with J gene TRBJ2-2, with D perhaps TRBD2 (5 bases). The CDR3 extends over 16 amino acids. V was shortened by 1 base and J by 6 bases, with 15 bases between the two germline ends. Germline assignment: CDR1 SGHTA and CDR2 FQGNSA. For the CDR3, the DNA is TGTGCCAGCAGCTTAGATGCCCCGACTATCGCCGGGGAGCTGTTTTTT. This sequence encodes CASSLDAPTIAGELFF.